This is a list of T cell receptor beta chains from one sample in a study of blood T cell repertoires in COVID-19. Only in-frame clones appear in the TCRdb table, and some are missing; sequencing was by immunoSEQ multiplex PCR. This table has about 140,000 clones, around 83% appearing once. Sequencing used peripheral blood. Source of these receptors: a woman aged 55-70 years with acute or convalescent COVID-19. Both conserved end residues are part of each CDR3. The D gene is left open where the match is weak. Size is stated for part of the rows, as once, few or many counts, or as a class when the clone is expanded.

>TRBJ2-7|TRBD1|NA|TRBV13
CASRRWDSGYEQYF
TGTGCCAGCAGACGTTGGGACAGCGGCTACGAGCAGTACTTC
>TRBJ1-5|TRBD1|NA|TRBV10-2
CASSGNRGIGNQPQHF
TGCGCCAGCAGTGGGAACAGGGGGATAGGCAATCAGCCCCAGCATTTT
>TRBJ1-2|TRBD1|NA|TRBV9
CASSARDRGPSSYGYTF
TGTGCCAGCAGCGCCCGGGACAGGGGGCCCTCGTCCTATGGCTACACCTTC
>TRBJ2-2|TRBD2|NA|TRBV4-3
CASSQGTSGAVGELFF
TGCGCCAGCAGCCAAGGGACTAGCGGGGCGGTCGGGGAGCTGTTTTTT
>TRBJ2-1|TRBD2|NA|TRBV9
CASSVKAGGPETYNEQFF
TGTGCCAGCAGCGTAAAGGCGGGGGGGCCGGAGACCTACAATGAGCAGTTCTTC
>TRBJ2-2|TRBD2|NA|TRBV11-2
CASSPVAGVTTGELFF
TGTGCCAGCAGCCCTGTAGCGGGGGTGACCACCGGGGAGCTGTTTTTT
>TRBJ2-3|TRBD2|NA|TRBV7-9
CASSLAGVGRDSDTQYF
TGTGCCAGCAGCTTAGCCGGGGTCGGGAGGGATTCAGATACGCAGTATTTT
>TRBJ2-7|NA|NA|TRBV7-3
CASSFGASSYEQYF
TGTGCCAGCAGCTTTGGGGCCAGCTCCTACGAGCAGTACTTC
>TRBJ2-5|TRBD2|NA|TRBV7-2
CASSPLNSGGETQYF
TGTGCCAGCAGCCCCCTGAACAGCGGGGGAGAGACCCAGTACTTC
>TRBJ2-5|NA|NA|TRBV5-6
CASSLWGNGGETQYF
TGTGCCAGCAGCTTGTGGGGAAACGGAGGAGAGACCCAGTACTTC
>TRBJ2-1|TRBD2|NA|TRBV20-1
CSASKGLAGRLASYNEQFF
TGCAGTGCTAGTAAGGGACTAGCGGGGCGACTAGCCTCCTACAATGAGCAGTTCTTC
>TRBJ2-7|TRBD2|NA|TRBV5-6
CASSLATTSGGVGEQYF
TGTGCCAGCAGCTTGGCAACAACTAGCGGGGGTGTGGGCGAGCAGTACTTC
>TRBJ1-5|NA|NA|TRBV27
CASSLLGVSQPQHF
TGTGCCAGCAGCTTGCTAGGGGTGAGTCAGCCCCAGCATTTT
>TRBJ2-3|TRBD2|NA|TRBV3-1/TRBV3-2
CASSESGGTDTQYF
TGTGCCAGCAGCGAGAGCGGGGGCACAGATACGCAGTATTTT
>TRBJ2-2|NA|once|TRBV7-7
CASRAAGELFF
TGTGCTAGCAGGGCGGCCGGCGAGCTGTTTTTT
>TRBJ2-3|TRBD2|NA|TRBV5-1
CASSSGLAGNTDTQYF
TGCGCCAGCAGCTCGGGACTAGCGGGAAACACAGATACGCAGTATTTT
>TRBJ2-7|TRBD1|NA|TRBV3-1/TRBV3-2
CASSLGRGQGGSYEQYF
TGTGCCAGCAGCCTGGGAAGAGGACAGGGGGGGTCCTACGAGCAGTACTTC
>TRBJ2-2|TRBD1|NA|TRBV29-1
CSGGQGGPGELFF
TGCAGCGGGGGACAGGGCGGGCCCGGGGAGCTGTTTTTT
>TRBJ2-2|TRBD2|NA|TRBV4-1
CASSQEGGLAGGSNTGELFF
TGCGCCAGCAGCCAAGAAGGTGGGCTAGCGGGGGGATCGAACACCGGGGAGCTGTTTTTT
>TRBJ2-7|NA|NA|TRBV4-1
CASSQDLQVSYEQYF
TGCGCCAGCAGCCAAGATCTACAGGTCTCCTACGAGCAGTACTTC
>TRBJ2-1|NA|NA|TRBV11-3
CASSLGGGGNEQFF
TGTGCCAGCAGCTTAGGCGGGGGCGGCAATGAGCAGTTCTTC
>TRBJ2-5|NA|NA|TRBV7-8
CASSRRPRPFQETQYF
TGTGCCAGCAGTCGCCGACCGCGGCCCTTTCAAGAGACCCAGTACTTC
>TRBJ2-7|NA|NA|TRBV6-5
CASFVAGQGFYEQYF
TGTGCCAGCTTTGTAGCGGGACAGGGTTTCTACGAGCAGTACTTC
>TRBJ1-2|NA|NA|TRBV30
CAWSVGAPAGGYTF
TGTGCCTGGAGTGTGGGGGCTCCCGCTGGTGGCTACACCTTC
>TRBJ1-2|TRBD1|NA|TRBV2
CASEDRASNYGYTF
TGTGCCAGCGAGGACAGGGCCTCTAACTATGGCTACACCTTC
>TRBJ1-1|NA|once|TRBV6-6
CASSFSLEAFF
TGTGCCAGCTCATTTAGCCTTGAAGCTTTCTTT
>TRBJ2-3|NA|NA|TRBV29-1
CSVSGERGGSTDTQYF
TGCAGCGTCTCAGGGGAGCGGGGAGGTAGCACAGATACGCAGTATTTT
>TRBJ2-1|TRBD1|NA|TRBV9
CASSAPGTDDNEQFF
TGTGCCAGCAGCGCCCCCGGGACAGATGACAATGAGCAGTTCTTC
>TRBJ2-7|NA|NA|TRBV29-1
CSVGSPYEQYF
TGCAGCGTTGGGAGTCCATACGAGCAGTACTTC
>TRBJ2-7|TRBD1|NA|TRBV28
CASSLAGQGVYEQYF
TGTGCCAGCAGTTTGGCGGGACAGGGGGTCTACGAGCAGTACTTC
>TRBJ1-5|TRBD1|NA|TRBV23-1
CASLTGTGACQPQHF
TGCGCCAGCCTTACCGGGACAGGGGCCTGTCAGCCCCAGCATTTT
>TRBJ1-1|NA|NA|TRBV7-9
CASSFQGSTEAFF
TGTGCCAGCAGCTTCCAGGGGAGCACTGAAGCTTTCTTT
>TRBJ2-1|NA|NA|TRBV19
CASLDRRGSSYNEQFF
TGTGCCAGTCTAGATAGGCGGGGTAGCTCCTACAATGAGCAGTTCTTC
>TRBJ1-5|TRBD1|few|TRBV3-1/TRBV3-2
CASSLSGTGGARPQHF
TGTGCCAGCAGCCTCTCCGGGACAGGGGGCGCAAGGCCCCAGCATTTT
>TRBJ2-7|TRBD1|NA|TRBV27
CASSRPGQGAEQYF
TGTGCCAGCAGCAGACCGGGACAGGGAGCCGAGCAGTACTTC
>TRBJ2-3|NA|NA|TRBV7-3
CASSLVAPDTQYF
TGTGCCAGCAGCTTAGTGGCCCCGGATACGCAGTATTTT
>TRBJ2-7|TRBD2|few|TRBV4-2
CASSQFGGTSGGDEQYF
TGTGCCAGCAGCCAATTTGGGGGGACTAGCGGGGGCGACGAGCAGTACTTC
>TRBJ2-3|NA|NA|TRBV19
CASKRTGDTQYF
TGTGCCAGTAAAAGGACTGGAGATACGCAGTATTTT
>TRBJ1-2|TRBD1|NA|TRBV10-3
CAISNRQGEGGYTF
TGTGCCATCAGTAACCGACAGGGAGAAGGTGGCTACACCTTC
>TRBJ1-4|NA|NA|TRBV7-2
CASSSGTGSRFTTNEKLFF
TGTGCCAGCAGCTCCGGCACAGGGAGCCGATTCACAACTAATGAAAAACTGTTTTTT